The sequence of this T cell receptor beta chain was determined in a study of shared clonotypes between healthy human individuals. Details on this clone: Its target is unknown.

The table came from immunoSEQ multiplex PCR; TCRdb's copy has only in-frame clones and leaves some out. The table lists roughly 2,300,000 clones, around 90% of them singletons. Study-level results: Among the subsets, naive ones generally showed larger estimated richness than memory ones.

The germline V and J ends were trimmed by 0 bases and 1 base, with 10 bases remaining between them. CDR1 is SGDLS, CDR2 YYNGEE, per germline. CDR3 size: 15 residues. What was sequenced was naive CD4+ T cells from PBMCs. The subset: CD45RA+ positively selected. The TCR comes from a man aged 18-30 years in good health. Some clones in this sample may be carry-over from other donors' samples. The rearrangement joins TRBV9 to TRBJ1-1, with no clear D. The CDR3 DNA sequence: TGTGCCAGCAGCGTAGCCGCACAGACGAACACTGAAGCTTTCTTT. This encodes CASSVAAQTNTEAFF.